This T cell receptor beta chain was recorded in a study of Tregs in tolerant kidney transplant recipients. TCRdb's copy holds only in-frame clones and misses some; the assay was immunoSEQ multiplex PCR. Here the sample spans roughly 250,000 clones, 65% to 85% being singletons. Sequencing was done on a sample of CD4+ T cells from blood. This clonotype was obtained from a human donor in good health.

Written as DNA, the CDR3 is TGTGCCAGCAGCTTAGAGGGCGGGGTACAACAGCCCCAGCATTTT. Translating it yields CASSLEGGVQQPQHF. The chain couples TRBV7-2 to TRBJ1-5; D gene uncertain. The CDR3 is made up of 15 amino acids. Trimming took off 1 base at V and 7 bases at J, with 14 bases between the two ends. Germline V gives CDR1 SGHTA, CDR2 FQGNSA.